This T cell receptor beta chain comes out of a study of identical twins (dated by TCRdb to 2015 to 2016). Context from the whole study: To test whether fetal clonotypes persist, this study deep-sequenced TCR alpha and beta repertoires from monozygotic twins, from unrelated adults of various ages, and from cord blood. To rule out contamination, replicate twin experiments were performed at different times with different library preparation protocols. The paper as a whole reports these results and caveats: Zero-insertion analyses could be partly confounded by invariant T cells such as MAIT and iNKT, although diverse VJ usage argued against such confounding for most clonotypes. The excess sharing between twins in beta out-of-frame sequences was weaker because fewer shared sequences reduced the signal-to-noise ratio. Abundant cord blood beta clonotypes had fewer insertions, young adult naive repertoires showed a similar but weaker trend, and memory repertoires showed no such trend. Because the same donors could not be followed over many years, the conclusions depended on cross-sectional statistical analysis. Out-of-frame TCR alpha sharing in monozygotic twins was systematically underestimated by recombination models, whereas sharing between unrelated individuals was in agreement with the recombination models. Compared with coincidental sharing between unrelated individuals, an excess of low generation-probability sequences was observed among out-of-frame TCR alpha sequences shared between twins.

All donors were healthy Caucasians. The twin cohort comprised three pairs of female monozygotic twins, all aged roughly 18 to 30 years. Positive isolation kits from Invitrogen were used to isolate the CD4+ and CD8+ T cell populations. In its sample, this clonotype was seen a few times. This receptor's antigen is unknown. Per-base qualities were not stored, and no clone one base away is much larger. CDR1 is given as LGHDT and CDR2 as YNNKEL, both from the germline V gene (reference sequence). The CDR3 holds 15 amino acids from the cysteine to the phenylalanine. The only DNA kept is the CDR3, 45 bases in frame from the first base. V lost 4 bases and J lost 6 bases, and the count of bases not matched to a germline gene is 7. Library preparation was by 5' RACE. This sample was sequenced with an Illumina HiSeq 2000. A universal primer binding site was introduced by template switching, and a unique molecular identifier was present in the final cDNA, enabling accurate counting of TCR cDNA molecules. Specific primers in the conserved constant-segment region were used to synthesize first-strand cDNA for TCR alpha and beta chains. To control for contamination, every cDNA library was double barcoded, receiving both a SMART-Mk sample barcode and Illumina barcodes. Two successive PCR steps introduced TruSeq adapter sequences along with Illumina sample barcodes. The Illumina HiSeq platform was used with custom primers to sequence TCR alpha and beta cDNA libraries. The authors processed their data as follows. Raw reads were processed with MiGEC to extract unique molecular identifiers, and MiXCR was used to determine CDR3 positions. Recombination models were inferred per individual with the repgenHMM and IGoR tools using an EM algorithm. The tcR package in R was used for shared clonotype analysis, with sharing normalized by the product of cloneset sizes. To study raw recombination without the effects of thymic and clonal selection, out-of-frame nonproductive sequences were analyzed. TCRdb's own reprocessing of the public reads used fastp at Q25 and MiXCR and kept productive beta chains. Each CDR3 protein appears once, grouped with its most common genes and DNA. The V and J calls here are based on TCRdb, not the publication. The sample table records fewer than 500,000 distinct CDR3 sequences; 13% to 15% of these occur just once. Around 0.98% of the sample is in the top ten clones.

The same data also contributed to another study, on yellow fever vaccine responses in identical twins. As the second publication notes: According to the authors, in identical twins the way T cells responded to vaccination appeared partly convergent and partly personalized. In identical twins, the study followed T cell clones that responded to the vaccine with precision.

The sequence derives from a woman in her late teens or twenties in good health. The sequenced material came from CD4+ T cells sorted from blood. This receptor chain uses TRBV3-1 and TRBJ2-1; TRBD2 lines up with 9 middle nucleotides. CDR3 sequence: CASSLLAGAVNEQFF. The DNA sequence is TGTGCCAGCAGCCTCTTAGCGGGGGCGGTCAATGAGCAGTTCTTC.